The entry that follows covers one TCR beta chain sequence. The antigen remains unidentified. The sample belongs to a study of T cell responses to AZD1222 COVID-19 vaccine. Whole-study findings and limits: It should be noted that donors were predominantly white British and more often female, and clonal diversity was possibly underestimated.

CDR3 length: 15 residues. Germline CDR1 reads SGHRS; CDR2 reads YFSETQ. Trimming removed 4 bases at V and 1 base at J, with 12 bases between. Sequencing was performed with immunoSEQ multiplex PCR; in TCRdb, only in-frame clones are kept and a portion is missing. This table has about 85,000 clones, around 85% appearing once. The chain uses TRBV5-1 and TRBJ1-3; D gene ambiguous. The sequenced sample was peripheral blood, obtained on day 0 of AZD1222 vaccination. This receptor was obtained from an adult in good health. CDR3 sequence reads: CASSEVGVSGNTIYF. For the CDR3, the DNA is TGCGCCAGCAGCGAAGTAGGTGTTTCTGGAAACACCATATATTTT.